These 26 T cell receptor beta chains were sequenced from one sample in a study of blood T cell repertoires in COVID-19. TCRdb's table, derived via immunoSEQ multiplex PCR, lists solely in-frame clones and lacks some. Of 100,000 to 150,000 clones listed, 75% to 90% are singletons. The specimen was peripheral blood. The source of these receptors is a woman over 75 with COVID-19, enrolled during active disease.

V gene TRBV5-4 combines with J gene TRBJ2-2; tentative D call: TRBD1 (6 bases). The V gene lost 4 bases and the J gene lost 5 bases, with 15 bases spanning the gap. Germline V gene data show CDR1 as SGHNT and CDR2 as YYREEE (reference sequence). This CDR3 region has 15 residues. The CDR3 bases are TGTGCCAGCAGCCGTTTTAGACAGGAGACCGGGGAGCTGTTTTTT. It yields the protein CASSRFRQETGELFF. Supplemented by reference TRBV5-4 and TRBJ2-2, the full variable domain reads ETGVTQSPTHLIKTRGQQVTLRCSSQSGHNTVSWYQQALGQGPQFIFQYYREEENGRGNFPPRFSGLQFPNYSSELNVNALELDDSALYLCASSRFRQETGELFFGEGSRLTVL.

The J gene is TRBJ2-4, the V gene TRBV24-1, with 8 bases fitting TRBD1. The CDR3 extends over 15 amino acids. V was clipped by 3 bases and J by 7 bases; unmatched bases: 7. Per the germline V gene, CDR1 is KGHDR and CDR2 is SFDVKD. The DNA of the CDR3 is TGTGCCACCAGTGATCCTCAGGGGGCGGGCAACATTCAGTACTTC. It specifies CATSDPQGAGNIQYF.

CDR3 sequence reads: CASSPEGGNRGDEQFF. The CDR3 DNA reads as TGTGCCAGCAGCCCAGAGGGGGGAAACAGGGGCGATGAGCAGTTCTTC. This sequence joins TRBV9 and TRBJ2-1; D may be TRBD1 (7 bases). V was cut by 4 bases and J by 8 bases, with 22 bases left in between. The CDR3 loop spans 16 amino acids. Looked up from germline, CDR1 is SGDLS and CDR2 is YYNGEE.

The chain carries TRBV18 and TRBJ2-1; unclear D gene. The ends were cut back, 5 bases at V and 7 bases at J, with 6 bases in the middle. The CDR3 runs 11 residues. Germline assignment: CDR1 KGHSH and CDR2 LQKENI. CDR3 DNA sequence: TGTGCCAGCTCAGAGCTGAATGAGCAGTTCTTC. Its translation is CASSELNEQFF.

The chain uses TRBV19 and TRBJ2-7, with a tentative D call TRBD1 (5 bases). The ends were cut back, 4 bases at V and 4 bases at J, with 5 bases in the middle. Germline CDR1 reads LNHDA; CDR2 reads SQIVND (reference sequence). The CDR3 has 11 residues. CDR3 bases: TGTGCCAGTAGTACAGGGTACGAGCAGTACTTC. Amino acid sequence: CASSTGYEQYF.

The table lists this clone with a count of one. CDR3 residues: CASSPPMTLSNTQYF. The CDR3 region has the DNA TGTGCCAGTAGCCCACCGATGACTCTATCAAATACGCAGTATTTT. V is TRBV19 and J is TRBJ2-3; D ambiguous. This CDR3 is built from 15 residues. The germline CDR1 and CDR2 sequences are LNHDA and SQIVND (reference sequence). The ends were cut back, 6 bases at V and 7 bases at J, with 20 bases in the middle.

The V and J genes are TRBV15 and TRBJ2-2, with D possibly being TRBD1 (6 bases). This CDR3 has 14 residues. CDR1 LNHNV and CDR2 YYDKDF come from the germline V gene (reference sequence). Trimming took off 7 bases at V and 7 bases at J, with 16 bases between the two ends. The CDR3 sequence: CATMTGHGVGELFF. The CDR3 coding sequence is TGTGCCACCATGACGGGACATGGTGTCGGGGAGCTGTTTTTT.

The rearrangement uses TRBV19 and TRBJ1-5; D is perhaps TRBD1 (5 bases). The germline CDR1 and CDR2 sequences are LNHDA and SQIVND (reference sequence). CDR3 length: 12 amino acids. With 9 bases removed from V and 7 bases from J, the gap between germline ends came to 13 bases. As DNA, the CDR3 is TGTGCCAGCCGGGACTCTCCCCAGCCCCAGCATTTT. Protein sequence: CASRDSPQPQHF. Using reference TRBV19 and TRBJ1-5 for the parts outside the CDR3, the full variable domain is DGGITQSPKYLFRKEGQNVTLSCEQNLNHDAMYWYRQDPGQGLRLIYYSQIVNDFQKGDIAEGYSVSREKKESFPLTVTSAQKNPTAFYLCASRDSPQPQHFGDGTRLSIL.

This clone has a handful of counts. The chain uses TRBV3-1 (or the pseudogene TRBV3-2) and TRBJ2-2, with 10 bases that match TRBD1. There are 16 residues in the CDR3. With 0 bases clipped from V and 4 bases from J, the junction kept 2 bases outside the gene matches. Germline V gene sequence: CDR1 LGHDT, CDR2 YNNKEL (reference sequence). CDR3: CASSQERTGGTGELFF. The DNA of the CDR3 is TGTGCCAGCAGCCAAGAAAGGACAGGGGGCACCGGGGAGCTGTTTTTT.

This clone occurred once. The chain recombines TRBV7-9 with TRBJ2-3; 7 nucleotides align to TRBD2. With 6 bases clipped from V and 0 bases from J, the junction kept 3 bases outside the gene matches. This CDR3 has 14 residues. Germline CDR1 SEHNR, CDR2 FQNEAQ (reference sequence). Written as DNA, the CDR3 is TGTGCCAGCAGGCGGGAGATGAGCACAGATACGCAGTATTTT. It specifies CASRREMSTDTQYF.

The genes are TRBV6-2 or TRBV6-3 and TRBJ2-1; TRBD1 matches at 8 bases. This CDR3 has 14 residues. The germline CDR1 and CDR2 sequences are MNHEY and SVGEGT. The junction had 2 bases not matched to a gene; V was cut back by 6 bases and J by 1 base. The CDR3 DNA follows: TGTGCCAGCAGCCGGGACAGGTCCTACAATGAGCAGTTCTTC. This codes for CASSRDRSYNEQFF.

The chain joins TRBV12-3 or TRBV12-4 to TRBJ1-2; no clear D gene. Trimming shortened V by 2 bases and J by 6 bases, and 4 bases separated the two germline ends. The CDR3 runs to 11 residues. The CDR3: CASSLRDGYTF. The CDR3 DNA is TGTGCCAGCAGTTTACGGGATGGCTACACCTTC.

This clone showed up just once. The CDR3 nucleotides are TGTGCCAGCAGCTTAACGAGGGATCGGGCCCCCGGGGAGCTGTTTTTT. Translation: CASSLTRDRAPGELFF. This chain links TRBV7-3 with TRBJ2-2; D is possibly TRBD2 (5 bases). Trimming stripped 0 bases from V and 6 bases from J, with 14 bases between. The CDR3 loop spans 16 amino acids. The germline V gene has CDR1 SGHTA and CDR2 FQGTGA.

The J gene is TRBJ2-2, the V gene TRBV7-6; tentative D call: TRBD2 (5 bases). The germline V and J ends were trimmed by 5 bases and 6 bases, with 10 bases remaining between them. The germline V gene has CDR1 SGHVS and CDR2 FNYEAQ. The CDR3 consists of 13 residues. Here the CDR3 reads CASSQREPGELFF. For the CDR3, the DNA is TGTGCCAGCAGCCAACGGGAACCCGGGGAGCTGTTTTTT.

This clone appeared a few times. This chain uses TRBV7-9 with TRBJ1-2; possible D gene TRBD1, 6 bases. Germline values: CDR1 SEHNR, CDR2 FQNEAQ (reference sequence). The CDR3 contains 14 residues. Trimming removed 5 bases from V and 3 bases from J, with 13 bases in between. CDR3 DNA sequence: TGTGCCAGCAGCGATGGACAGAGGGACTATGGCTACACCTTC. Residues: CASSDGQRDYGYTF. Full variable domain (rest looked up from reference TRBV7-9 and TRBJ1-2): DTGVSQNPRHKITKRGQNVTFRCDPISEHNRLYWYRQTLGQGPEFLTYFQNEAQLEKSRLLSDRFSAERPKGSFSTLEIQRTEQGDSAMYLCASSDGQRDYGYTFGSGTRLTVV.

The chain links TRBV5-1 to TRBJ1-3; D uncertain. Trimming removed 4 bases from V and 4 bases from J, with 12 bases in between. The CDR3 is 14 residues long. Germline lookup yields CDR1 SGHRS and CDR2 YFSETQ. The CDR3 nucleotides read TGCGCCAGCAGCCCCGACGGGGTAGGAAACACCATATATTTT. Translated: CASSPDGVGNTIYF.

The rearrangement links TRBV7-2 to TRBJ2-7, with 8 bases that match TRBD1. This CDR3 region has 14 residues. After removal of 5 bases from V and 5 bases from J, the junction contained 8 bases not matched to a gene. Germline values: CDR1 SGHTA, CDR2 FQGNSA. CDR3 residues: CASSQGQGYDEQYF. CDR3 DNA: TGTGCCAGCAGCCAAGGACAGGGTTATGACGAGCAGTACTTC.

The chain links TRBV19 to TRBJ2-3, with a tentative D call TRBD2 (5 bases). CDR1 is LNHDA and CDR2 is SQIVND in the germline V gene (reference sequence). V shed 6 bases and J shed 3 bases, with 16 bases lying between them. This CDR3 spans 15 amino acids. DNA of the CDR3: TGTGCCAGTAGGACGACCTCGGCGGGTACAGATACGCAGTATTTT. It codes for CASRTTSAGTDTQYF.

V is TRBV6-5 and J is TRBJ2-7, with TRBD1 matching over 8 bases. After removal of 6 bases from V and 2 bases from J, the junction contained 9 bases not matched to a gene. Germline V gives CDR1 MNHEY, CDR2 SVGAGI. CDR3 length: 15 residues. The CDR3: CASSVTGDGAYEQYF. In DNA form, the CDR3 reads TGTGCCAGCAGCGTGACAGGGGATGGCGCCTACGAGCAGTACTTC.

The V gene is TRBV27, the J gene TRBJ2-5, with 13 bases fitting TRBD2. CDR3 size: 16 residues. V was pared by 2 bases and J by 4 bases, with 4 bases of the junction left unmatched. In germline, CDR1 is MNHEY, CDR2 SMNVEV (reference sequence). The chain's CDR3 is CASSLLLAGGRETQYF. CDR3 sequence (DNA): TGTGCCAGCAGTTTACTACTAGCGGGAGGGAGAGAGACCCAGTACTTC.

CDR3 sequence: CASNHFNTGELFF. CDR3 nucleotides: TGTGCCAGTAATCACTTCAACACCGGGGAGCTGTTTTTT. The chain uses TRBV19 and TRBJ2-2; D unclear. The length of the CDR3 is 13 residues. Germline CDR1 reads LNHDA; CDR2 reads SQIVND (reference sequence). Between the trimmed V and J ends, which lost 7 bases and 2 bases, there was a span of 8 bases.

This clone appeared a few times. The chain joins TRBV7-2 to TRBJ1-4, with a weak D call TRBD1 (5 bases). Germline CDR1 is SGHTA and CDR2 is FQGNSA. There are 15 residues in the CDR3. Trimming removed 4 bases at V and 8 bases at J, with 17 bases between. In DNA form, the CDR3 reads TGTGCCAGCAGCTGGCAATCAGGGTTGTCCGAAAAACTGTTTTTT. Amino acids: CASSWQSGLSEKLFF.

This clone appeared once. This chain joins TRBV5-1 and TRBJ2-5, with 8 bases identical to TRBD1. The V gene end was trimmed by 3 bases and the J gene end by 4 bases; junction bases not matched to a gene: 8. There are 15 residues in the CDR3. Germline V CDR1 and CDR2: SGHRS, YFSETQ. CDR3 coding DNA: TGCGCCAGCAGCTCGACAGGGGCTACTAGAGAGACCCAGTACTTC. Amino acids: CASSSTGATRETQYF.

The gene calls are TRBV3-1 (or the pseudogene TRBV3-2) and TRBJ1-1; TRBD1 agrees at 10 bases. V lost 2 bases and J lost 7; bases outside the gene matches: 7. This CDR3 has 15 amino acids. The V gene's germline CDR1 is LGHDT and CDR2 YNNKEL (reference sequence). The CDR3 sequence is CASSQPRTGGVEAFF. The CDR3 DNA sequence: TGTGCCAGCAGCCAACCAAGGACAGGGGGAGTTGAAGCTTTCTTT.

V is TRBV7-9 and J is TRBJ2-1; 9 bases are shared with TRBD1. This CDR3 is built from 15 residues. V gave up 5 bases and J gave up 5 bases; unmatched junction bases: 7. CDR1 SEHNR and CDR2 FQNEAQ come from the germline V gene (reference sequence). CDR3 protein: CASSEEGQGHNEQFF. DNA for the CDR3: TGTGCCAGCAGCGAAGAGGGACAGGGCCACAATGAGCAGTTCTTC.

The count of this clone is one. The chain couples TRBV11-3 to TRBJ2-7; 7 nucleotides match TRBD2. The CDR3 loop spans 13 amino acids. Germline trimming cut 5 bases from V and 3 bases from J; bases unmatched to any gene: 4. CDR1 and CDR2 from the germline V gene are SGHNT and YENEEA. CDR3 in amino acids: CASSRAGVYEQYF. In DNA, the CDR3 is TGTGCCAGCAGCCGGGCGGGAGTCTACGAGCAGTACTTC.